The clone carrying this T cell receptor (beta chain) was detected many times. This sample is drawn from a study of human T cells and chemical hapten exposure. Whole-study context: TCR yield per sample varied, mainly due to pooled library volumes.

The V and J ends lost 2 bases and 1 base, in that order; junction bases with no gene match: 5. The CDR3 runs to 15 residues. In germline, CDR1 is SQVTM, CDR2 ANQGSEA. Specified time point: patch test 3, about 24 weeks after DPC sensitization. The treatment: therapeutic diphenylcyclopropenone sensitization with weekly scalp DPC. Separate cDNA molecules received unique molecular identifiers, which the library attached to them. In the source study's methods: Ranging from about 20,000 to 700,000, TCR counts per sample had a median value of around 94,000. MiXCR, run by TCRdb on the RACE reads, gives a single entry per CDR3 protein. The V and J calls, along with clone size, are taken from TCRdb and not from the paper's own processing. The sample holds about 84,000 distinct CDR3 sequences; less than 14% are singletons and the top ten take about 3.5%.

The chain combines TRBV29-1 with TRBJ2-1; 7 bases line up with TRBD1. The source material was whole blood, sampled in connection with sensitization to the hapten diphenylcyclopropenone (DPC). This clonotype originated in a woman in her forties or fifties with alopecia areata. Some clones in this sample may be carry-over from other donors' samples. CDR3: CSVERTGASYNEQFF. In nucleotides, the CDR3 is TGCAGCGTTGAAAGGACAGGTGCTTCCTACAATGAGCAGTTCTTC.